Shown below are 9 T cell receptor beta chains from a single sample sequenced in a study of shared clonotypes between healthy human individuals. The data were produced by immunoSEQ multiplex PCR, yet TCRdb's version contains in-frame clones alone and is incomplete. Counted here are about half a million clones, more than 75% occurring once; the ten biggest clones make up about 11%. The sequencing input was PBMCs. The receptor set was obtained from a woman in her 40s in good health. Some clones in this sample may be carry-over from other donors' samples.

This clone was counted at least ten times. V and J are TRBV27 and TRBJ2-4; 10 bases fit TRBD1. In germline, CDR1 is MNHEY, CDR2 SMNVEV (reference sequence). The CDR3 extends over 14 amino acids. J lost 5 bases, V lost 6 bases, and 4 bases had no gene match. DNA for the CDR3: TGTGCCAGCAGGAGACAGGGGGCGGAAAACATTCAGTACTTC. Its protein is CASRRQGAENIQYF.

The J gene is TRBJ1-2, the V gene TRBV18; possibly TRBD1 for D (5 bases). This CDR3 region has 16 residues. Germline loops: CDR1 KGHSH, CDR2 LQKENI. V dropped 3 bases and J dropped 8 bases, with 22 bases sitting between them. The CDR3 nucleotides read TGTGCCAGCTCACCGGGTGCTGGGACGGCTTCTGGAGGCTACACCTTC. It codes for CASSPGAGTASGGYTF.

The sample holds a few counts of this clone. V and J are TRBV28 and TRBJ1-2; D is ambiguous. Germline lookup yields CDR1 MDHEN and CDR2 SYDVKM. The V gene lost 3 bases and the J gene lost 6 bases, with 14 bases spanning the gap. This CDR3 region has 14 residues. This CDR3 reads CASSFGRAGDGYTF. The CDR3 DNA sequence: TGTGCCAGCAGTTTCGGTAGGGCCGGCGATGGCTACACCTTC.

DNA of the CDR3: TGTGCCAGCAGCTTGGGAGCGAGGCAGTACTTC. This sequence encodes CASSLGARQYF. The rearrangement uses TRBV11-2 and TRBJ2-7; possibly TRBD2 for D (5 bases). Germline-derived CDR1 and CDR2 are SGHAT and FQNNGV. V shed 3 bases and J shed 9 bases, with 9 bases lying between them. This CDR3 region has 11 residues.

The chain carries TRBV10-3 and TRBJ2-5; D is undetermined. The CDR3 covers 13 residues. Per germline, CDR1 ENHRY and CDR2 SYGVKD. With 2 bases removed from V and 5 bases from J, the gap between germline ends came to 9 bases. CDR3 nucleotide sequence: TGTGCCATCAGTGAGGGGCTAGGCGAGACCCAGTACTTC. Translating gives CAISEGLGETQYF.

The chain recombines TRBV10-2 with TRBJ2-1, with D possibly being TRBD2 (5 bases). V lost 3 bases and J lost 5, with 14 bases in between. Germline values: CDR1 WSHSY, CDR2 SAAADI. The CDR3 contains 15 residues. CDR3 DNA sequence: TGCGCCAGCAGTGACTTTCTAGGGAGAAACAATGAGCAGTTCTTC. Its translation is CASSDFLGRNNEQFF.

Points on this clone: One base separates it from a far larger clone, so it is likely a read error. The rearrangement uses TRBV5-4 and TRBJ2-7, with D tentatively TRBD2 (6 bases). CDR1 and CDR2 (germline): SGHNT, YYREEE (reference sequence). The CDR3 is 15 residues long. The CDR3 here is CASSLGGASSYGQYF. The CDR3, as DNA: TGTGCCAGCAGCTTAGGCGGGGCGAGCTCCTACGGGCAGTACTTC.

A few counts support this clone. This chain joins TRBV4-2 and TRBJ2-3, with D tentatively TRBD2 (5 bases). Germline V lookup: CDR1 LGHNA, CDR2 YNFKEQ. With 2 bases removed from V and 3 bases from J, the gap between germline ends came to 6 bases. The CDR3 consists of 13 residues. This CDR3 reads CASSQRGTDTQYF. The CDR3 DNA sequence: TGTGCCAGCAGCCAACGCGGGACAGATACGCAGTATTTT.

As to this clone: This CDR3 is also generated by other DNA sequences in the sample. The chain has TRBV30 and TRBJ2-7; tentatively, D is TRBD1 or TRBD2 (6 bases each). The CDR3 is made up of 11 amino acids. Trimming shortened V by 4 bases and J by 4 bases, and 8 bases separated the two germline ends. CDR1 is GTSNPN and CDR2 is SVGIG in the germline V gene (reference sequence). The CDR3 spells CAWKGGYEQYF. The CDR3 nucleotides are TGTGCCTGGAAGGGGGGATACGAGCAGTACTTC. The full variable domain, completed using reference TRBV30 and TRBJ2-7, is SQTIHQWPATLVQPVGSPLSLECTVEGTSNPNLYWYRQAAGRGLQLLFYSVGIGQISSEVPQNLSASRPQDRQFILSSKKLLLSDSGFYLCAWKGGYEQYFGPGTRLTVT.